One and the same sample provided the 23 T cell receptor beta chains below, sequenced in a study of blood T cell repertoires in COVID-19 (TCRdb year 2020). Library method: the immunoSEQ multiplex PCR assay. This immuneACCESS table, as held by TCRdb, lists in-frame sequences with V and J called but not all clones. Of the missing ones, under half trace to an unresolved V gene in checked studies; the others have no known cause. This sample has more than 250,000 clones in its table, and around four fifths of those were observed once. The leading ten clones occupy 4.6% of the sample. Source material: peripheral blood. These receptors were taken from a man aged 55 to 70 who had recovered from COVID-19.

V gene TRBV18 combines with J gene TRBJ2-7, with D possibly matching TRBD2 (5 bases). Germline V gene lookup returns CDR1 KGHSH and CDR2 LQKENI. CDR3 size: 13 residues. Trimming stripped 3 bases from V and 2 bases from J, with 8 bases between. CDR3 DNA: TGTGCCAGCTCACCTATTAGCGCCTACGAGCAGTACTTC. Its translation is CASSPISAYEQYF. The full variable domain, rest sourced from reference TRBV18 and TRBJ2-7, is NAGVMQNPRHLVRRRGQEARLRCSPMKGHSHVYWYRQLPEEGLKFMVYLQKENIIDESGMPKERFSAEFPKEGPSILRIQQVVRGDSAAYFCASSPISAYEQYFGPGTRLTVT.

This clone was recorded a few times. This chain uses TRBV30 with TRBJ1-6; possibly TRBD1 for D (6 bases). This CDR3 contains 15 residues. Trimming cost V 2 bases and J 4 bases, with 12 bases left between them. Germline values: CDR1 GTSNPN, CDR2 SVGIG (reference sequence). CDR3 protein: CAWSTGTAYNSPLHF. DNA of the CDR3: TGTGCCTGGAGTACAGGGACGGCGTATAATTCACCCCTCCACTTT.

CDR3 coding DNA: TGTGCCAGCAGTAAGCAGGGCGCTAATGAAAAACTGTTTTTT. This encodes CASSKQGANEKLFF. This chain links TRBV6-5 with TRBJ1-4, with TRBD1 as a possible D gene (5 bases). The CDR3 length is 14 residues. From germline, CDR1 is MNHEY and CDR2 SVGAGI. Trimming took off 5 bases at V and 3 bases at J, with 10 bases between the two ends.

This sequence joins TRBV15 and TRBJ1-5, with a weak D call TRBD1 (5 bases). CDR1 and CDR2 from the germline V gene are LNHNV and YYDKDF (reference sequence). V lost 4 bases, J lost 4 bases, and 14 bases lay in between. The CDR3 length is 15 residues. In DNA, the CDR3 is TGTGCCACCAGCATGGCGGCGGGGCGGAATCAGCCCCAGCATTTT. Translation gives CATSMAAGRNQPQHF.

The V and J genes are TRBV19 and TRBJ2-7; maybe TRBD2 (6 bases). This CDR3 is 14 amino acids long. V was pared by 4 bases and J by 6 bases, with 16 bases between. The germline V gene encodes CDR1 LNHDA and CDR2 SQIVND (reference sequence). The CDR3 here is CASSNLGTWSEQYF. The CDR3 nucleotides read TGTGCCAGTAGTAACCTCGGGACTTGGAGCGAGCAGTACTTC.

This chain uses TRBV5-1 with TRBJ2-4; tentative D call: TRBD1 (6 bases). CDR1 and CDR2 from the germline V gene are SGHRS and YFSETQ. Trimming pared 4 bases from V and 6 bases from J, leaving 8 bases between. This CDR3 has 12 amino acids. The CDR3 reads CASSPRGNIQYF. CDR3 DNA: TGCGCCAGCAGCCCCAGGGGAAACATTCAGTACTTC.

CDR3 region: CARNDRRTYEQYF. For the CDR3, the DNA is TGCGCCAGGAACGACAGGCGAACCTACGAGCAGTACTTC. The rearrangement links TRBV5-1 to TRBJ2-7, with D perhaps matching TRBD1 (6 bases). V was cut by 8 bases and J by 2 bases, with 14 bases left in between. Germline V gene lookup returns CDR1 SGHRS and CDR2 YFSETQ. The CDR3 consists of 13 residues.

This chain links TRBV7-8 with TRBJ2-2, with a possible D match to TRBD1 (5 bases). CDR1 is SGHVS, CDR2 FQNEAQ, per germline. Trimming pared 1 base from V and 4 bases from J, leaving 10 bases between. The CDR3 runs 15 residues. CDR3 DNA: TGTGCCAGCAGCTTAGGGGGCATTTCCACCGGGGAGCTGTTTTTT. It encodes CASSLGGISTGELFF.

V is TRBV3-1 (or the pseudogene TRBV3-2) and J is TRBJ1-1, with TRBD1 matching 11 bases. The CDR3 has 14 amino acids. V shed 4 bases, J shed 8 bases, and the junction held 6 bases outside the gene matches. Germline CDR1 is LGHDT and CDR2 is YNNKEL (reference sequence). The CDR3 region is CASSRGTGGREAFF. The DNA of the CDR3 is TGTGCCAGCAGCCGCGGGACAGGGGGTCGGGAAGCTTTCTTT.

The CDR3 DNA follows: TGTGCCAGCAGTTCCAGGGGATCCACTGAAGCTTTCTTT. Translating it yields CASSSRGSTEAFF. The chain links TRBV3-1 (or the pseudogene TRBV3-2) to TRBJ1-1, with TRBD1 as a possible D gene (6 bases). V gave up 6 bases and J gave up 4 bases, with 12 bases separating them. In germline, CDR1 is LGHDT, CDR2 YNNKEL (reference sequence). The CDR3 spans 13 residues.

The chain is built from TRBV30 and TRBJ2-5; a possible D gene is TRBD1 (6 bases). Per the germline V gene, CDR1 is GTSNPN and CDR2 is SVGIG (reference sequence). The CDR3 is 14 amino acids. V was shortened by 3 bases and J by 1 base, with 12 bases between the two germline ends. CDR3 sequence: CAWSRGQLQETQYF. The DNA of the CDR3 is TGTGCCTGGAGCAGGGGACAACTCCAAGAGACCCAGTACTTC.

This clone came up a few times. The rearrangement uses TRBV10-1 and TRBJ1-1; 7 bases agree with TRBD1. V was clipped by 0 bases and J by 5 bases; unmatched bases: 6. Per the germline V gene, CDR1 is WNHNN and CDR2 is SYGVQD (reference sequence). The CDR3 length is 15 residues. CDR3 amino acids: CASSESNRGETEAFF. The DNA for the CDR3 is TGCGCCAGCAGTGAGTCGAACAGGGGCGAGACTGAAGCTTTCTTT.

This clone was observed once. Other DNA sequences from this sample encode an identical CDR3 as well. The chain combines TRBV5-1 with TRBJ2-7; 13 nucleotides agree with TRBD2. The V segment lost 5 bases and the J segment 2 bases; nucleotides outside the gene matches: 4. Germline V gene lookup returns CDR1 SGHRS and CDR2 YFSETQ. The CDR3 is 15 amino acids. The CDR3 nucleotides are TGCGCCAGCAGGCCGGGACTAGCGGGAACCTACGAGCAGTACTTC. Its translation: CASRPGLAGTYEQYF.

This sequence joins TRBV6-5 and TRBJ2-2, with D maybe TRBD1 (6 bases). The CDR3 is made up of 15 amino acids. Germline CDR1 reads MNHEY; CDR2 reads SVGAGI. V lost 6 bases and J 5 bases, leaving 16 bases between the germline ends. Written as DNA, the CDR3 is TGTGCCAGCAGCGTCCAGGGGTCTGGAACCGGGGAGCTGTTTTTT. It specifies CASSVQGSGTGELFF.

V gene TRBV30 combines with J gene TRBJ1-5; D ambiguous. This CDR3 has 14 residues. Trimming pared 3 bases from V and 0 bases from J, leaving 9 bases between. Looked up from germline, CDR1 is GTSNPN and CDR2 is SVGIG (reference sequence). The chain's CDR3 is CAWRAPHSNQPQHF. The CDR3 DNA reads TGTGCCTGGAGGGCCCCTCATAGCAATCAGCCCCAGCATTTT.

This chain links TRBV28 with TRBJ2-3; 9 bases match TRBD2. Trimming cost V 3 bases and J 6 bases; bases outside gene matches: 4. This CDR3 is built from 14 residues. CDR1 MDHEN and CDR2 SYDVKM come from the germline V gene. The CDR3 region has the DNA TGTGCCAGCAGTTTTGCGGGGGGGCCGGATACGCAGTATTTT. The encoded protein is CASSFAGGPDTQYF. The entire variable domain, with the rest obtained from reference TRBV28 and TRBJ2-3, is as follows: DVKVTQSSRYLVKRTGEKVFLECVQDMDHENMFWYRQDPGLGLRLIYFSYDVKMKEKGDIPEGYSVSREKKERFSLILESASTNQTSMYLCASSFAGGPDTQYFGPGTRLTVL.

CDR3 region: CASSYQGRRADTQYF. The CDR3 DNA reads TGTGCCAGCAGTTACCAAGGCCGGAGAGCAGATACGCAGTATTTT. The rearrangement joins TRBV6-5 to TRBJ2-3; D gene ambiguous. The CDR3 is 15 amino acids. Germline V gene lookup returns CDR1 MNHEY and CDR2 SVGAGI. Trimming removed 2 bases from V and 4 bases from J, with 13 bases in between.

This chain connects TRBV7-9 to TRBJ1-3; D may be TRBD1 (5 bases). The germline V gene encodes CDR1 SEHNR and CDR2 FQNEAQ (reference sequence). Trimming cost V 0 bases and J 2 bases, with 5 bases left between them. The CDR3 sequence is 14 residues long. The CDR3 DNA sequence: TGTGCCAGCAGCTTAGCAGGGGCTGGAAACACCATATATTTT. Protein sequence: CASSLAGAGNTIYF.

V is TRBV7-8 and J is TRBJ2-2; 13 nucleotides agree with TRBD2. The junction had 10 bases not matched to a gene; V was cut back by 5 bases and J by 4 bases. Germline CDR1 and CDR2: SGHVS and FQNEAQ. This CDR3 spans 18 amino acids. The CDR3 loop is CASSHGLAGDPGTGELFF. CDR3 bases: TGTGCCAGCAGCCACGGACTAGCGGGAGACCCAGGCACCGGGGAGCTGTTTTTT.

The rearrangement uses TRBV9 and TRBJ1-5; TRBD1 agrees at 9 bases. The CDR3 runs to 15 residues. Losses at the gene ends were 4 bases for V and 1 base for J; bases not matched to a gene: 3. Germline values: CDR1 SGDLS, CDR2 YYNGEE. CDR3 nucleotides: TGTGCCAGCAGCACAGGACAGGGGAGCAATCAGCCCCAGCATTTT. Translation: CASSTGQGSNQPQHF.

The count of this clone is one. V is TRBV6-6 and J is TRBJ2-7; D might be TRBD2 (6 bases). Germline V gene data show CDR1 as MNHNY and CDR2 as SVGAGI (reference sequence). The CDR3 loop spans 16 amino acids. V was clipped by 7 bases and J by 2 bases, with 21 bases between them. For the CDR3, the DNA is TGTGCCAGCACCCTCTCTCCGGGACTTCTTGCCTACGAGCAGTACTTC. Encoded protein: CASTLSPGLLAYEQYF.

The V gene is TRBV5-1, the J gene TRBJ2-5, with D possibly matching TRBD2 (6 bases). V was pared by 2 bases and J by 2 bases, with 10 bases between. The CDR3 is 14 residues long. Germline assignment: CDR1 SGHRS and CDR2 YFSETQ. Here the CDR3 reads CASSLLGGQETQYF. The CDR3, as DNA: TGCGCCAGCAGCTTATTGGGGGGACAAGAGACCCAGTACTTC.

The rearrangement uses TRBV7-6 and TRBJ2-7, with 9 nucleotides matching TRBD1. Germline assignment: CDR1 SGHVS and CDR2 FNYEAQ. The V and J ends lost 5 bases and 5 bases, in that order; junction bases with no gene match: 13. The CDR3 has 16 residues. CDR3 DNA: TGTGCCAGCAGCCCACGCCGGGACAGGGTAATCCACGAGCAGTACTTC. Encoded protein: CASSPRRDRVIHEQYF. The complete variable domain, with remaining parts taken from reference TRBV7-6 and TRBJ2-7, reads GAGVSQSPRYKVTKRGQDVALRCDPISGHVSLYWYRQALGQGPEFLTYFNYEAQQDKSGLPNDRFSAERPEGSISTLTIQRTEQRDSAMYRCASSPRRDRVIHEQYFGPGTRLTVT.